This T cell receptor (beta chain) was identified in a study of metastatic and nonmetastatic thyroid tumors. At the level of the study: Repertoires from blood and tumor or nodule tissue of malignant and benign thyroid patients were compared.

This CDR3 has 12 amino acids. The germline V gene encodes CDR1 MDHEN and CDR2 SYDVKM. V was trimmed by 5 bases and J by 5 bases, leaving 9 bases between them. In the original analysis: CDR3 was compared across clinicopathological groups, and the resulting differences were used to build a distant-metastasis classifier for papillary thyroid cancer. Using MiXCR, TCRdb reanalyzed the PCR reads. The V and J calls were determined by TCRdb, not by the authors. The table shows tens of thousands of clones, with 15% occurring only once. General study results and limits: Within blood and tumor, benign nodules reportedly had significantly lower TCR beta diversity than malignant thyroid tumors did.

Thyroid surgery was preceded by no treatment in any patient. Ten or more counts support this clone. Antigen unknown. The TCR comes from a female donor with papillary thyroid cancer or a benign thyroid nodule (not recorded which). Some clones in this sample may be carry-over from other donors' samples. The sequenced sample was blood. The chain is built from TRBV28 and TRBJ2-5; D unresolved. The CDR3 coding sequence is TGTGCCAGCAGTCCCCCCCTGGAGACCCAGTACTTC. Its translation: CASSPPLETQYF.